This is a list of T cell receptor beta chains from one sample in a study of T cells after yellow fever vaccination. TCRdb reanalysed the 5' RACE reads using MiXCR and keeps one entry per CDR3 protein. This table holds under 200,000 distinct CDR3 sequences, approximately 6.7% found once. The source material was CD4+ T cells sorted from PBMCs, sampled about 5 days after the first yellow fever vaccination. Receptors originate from a man aged 18 to 29 who received the YFV17D yellow fever vaccine. Both conserved end residues are part of each CDR3. The D gene is left open where the match is weak. Not every row has a clone size; where given, it reads once, few, many or a size class.

TRBJ2-7,few,NA,TRBV4-2,TGTGCCAGCAGCCAAGAAGGCCAGCGGAAGAGCTCCTACGAGCAGTACTTC,CASSQEGQRKSSYEQYF
TRBJ1-1,many,NA,TRBV18,TGTGCCAGCTCACCAGATTTGAACACTGAAGCTTTCTTT,CASSPDLNTEAFF
TRBJ1-1,NA,NA,TRBV5-1,TGCGCCAGCAGCCGCCTTCGGGGGAACACTGAAGCTTTCTTT,CASSRLRGNTEAFF
TRBJ1-2,many,NA,TRBV4-1,TGCGCCAGCAGCCAAGCCCGGTTTCGGGGGGGCTACACCTTC,CASSQARFRGGYTF
TRBJ2-2,many,TRBD1,TRBV13,TGTGCCAGCATCATAAGGGACAGGAACACCGGGGAGCTGTTTTTT,CASIIRDRNTGELFF
TRBJ1-6,many,TRBD1,TRBV7-8,TGTGCCAGCAGCTTGGGACAGGCACACTTGAATTCACCCCTCCACTTT,CASSLGQAHLNSPLHF
TRBJ2-7,few,NA,TRBV5-1,TGCGCCAGCAGCTTGGGTACTACCATCTACGAGCAGTACTTC,CASSLGTTIYEQYF
TRBJ2-5,NA,NA,TRBV2,TGTGCCAGCGGACGACAGGGAGGGGAGGAGACCCAGTACTTC,CASGRQGGEETQYF
TRBJ2-1,many,NA,TRBV11-2,TGTGCCAGCAGCTTAGTTCGGGGCGGGGAGCAGTTCTTC,CASSLVRGGEQFF
TRBJ2-7,NA,NA,TRBV12-3/TRBV12-4,TGTGCCAGCAGTTTAGGACATGGATCCTACGAGCAGTACTTC,CASSLGHGSYEQYF
TRBJ1-2,NA,TRBD1,TRBV28,TGTGCCAGCAGTCCGTACAGGGGGCCGGTATCCTATGGCTACACCTTC,CASSPYRGPVSYGYTF
TRBJ2-5,many,TRBD2,TRBV5-6,TGTGCCAGCAGCATGGGACTAGCGGGGAACCTCCAAGAGACCCAGTACTTC,CASSMGLAGNLQETQYF
TRBJ2-3,NA,NA,TRBV4-1,TGCGCCAGCAGTAAACAAATGACGGGACTTGACACAGATACGCAGTATTTT,CASSKQMTGLDTDTQYF
TRBJ2-5,many,NA,TRBV7-3,TGTGCCAGCAGCGCAACTTGGAGCGAGACCCAGTACTTC,CASSATWSETQYF
TRBJ2-1,few,NA,TRBV9,TGTGCCAGCAGCGTACAGGTCCGTTCCTACAATGAGCAGTTCTTC,CASSVQVRSYNEQFF
TRBJ1-6,many,NA,TRBV20-1,TGCAGTGCGCGTCCTTGGGGGACGGGTAATTCACCCCTCCACTTT,CSARPWGTGNSPLHF
TRBJ1-2,few,NA,TRBV3-1,TGTGCCAGCAGCCAAGAAGTTTCGAGGACAGTCAATGGCTACACCTTC,CASSQEVSRTVNGYTF
TRBJ1-4,NA,TRBD1,TRBV4-1,TGCGCCAGCAGCCAAAGCTCCAGGGGGCCGGGTGAAAAACTGTTTTTT,CASSQSSRGPGEKLFF
TRBJ1-1,few,NA,TRBV6-5,TGTGCCAGCAGTTACCCGAACGGAAAAAACACTGAAGCTTTCTTT,CASSYPNGKNTEAFF
TRBJ2-3,many,TRBD2,TRBV20-1,TGCAGTCAGGAGGGACTAGGTACAGATACGCAGTATTTT,CSQEGLGTDTQYF
TRBJ1-4,many,NA,TRBV7-6,TGTGCCAGCAGCTTAGAGGGGAGTACTAATGAAAAACTGTTTTTT,CASSLEGSTNEKLFF
TRBJ2-5,many,NA,TRBV12-3/TRBV12-4,TGTGCCAGCAGTTTAGTGGGCAGCCAAGAGACCCAGTACTTC,CASSLVGSQETQYF
TRBJ2-1,many,NA,TRBV6-5,TGTGCCAGCAGTTACTCGATAAGCGGCGGGTACGAGCAGTTCTTC,CASSYSISGGYEQFF
TRBJ1-1,few,NA,TRBV5-1,TGCGCCAGCAGCAGGGACCCCACTGAAGCTTTCTTT,CASSRDPTEAFF
TRBJ2-3,NA,NA,TRBV4-2,TGTGCCAGCAGCCAAGAACGGGGCTCGGATACGCAGTATTTT,CASSQERGSDTQYF
TRBJ1-4,NA,TRBD1,TRBV5-1,TGCGCCAGCAGCCGGGGACAGACAACTAATGAAAAACTGTTTTTT,CASSRGQTTNEKLFF
TRBJ2-5,NA,NA,TRBV5-4,TGTGCCAGCAGCGTAACACAGGGACAAGAGACCCAGTACTTC,CASSVTQGQETQYF
TRBJ2-3,many,NA,TRBV20-1,TGCAGTGATACGGAAACTAGCACAGATACGCAGTATTTT,CSDTETSTDTQYF
TRBJ2-3,NA,NA,TRBV5-4,TGTGCCAGCAGAGTACAGTCTAGCACAGATACGCAGTATTTT,CASRVQSSTDTQYF
TRBJ2-3,many,TRBD2,TRBV6-5,TGTGCCAGCAGTTACTCGAGACTAGCGGGGGCGCAAGGGACGCAGTATTTT,CASSYSRLAGAQGTQYF
TRBJ2-5,many,NA,TRBV7-2,TGTGCCAGCAGCTTTAATGGGGGGCGGAAACAAGAGACCCAGTACTTC,CASSFNGGRKQETQYF
TRBJ1-2,many,NA,TRBV4-1,TGCGCCAGCAGGCTTGGGGGAGGGAGCTATGGCTACACCTTC,CASRLGGGSYGYTF
TRBJ2-5,many,NA,TRBV4-1,TGCGCCAGCAGCCAGCTGTTGCAAGAGACCCAGTACTTC,CASSQLLQETQYF
TRBJ1-1,many,NA,TRBV5-4,TGTGCCAGCAGCTCGACAGCGAACACTGAAGCTTTCTTT,CASSSTANTEAFF
TRBJ2-7,few,TRBD1,TRBV7-8,TGTGCCAGCAGCTGGCGGGACAGGGTACACGAGCAGTACTTC,CASSWRDRVHEQYF
TRBJ1-1,NA,NA,TRBV4-1,TGCGCCAGCAGCCAACCGAGGCGCAGGGCGGCGAACACTGAAGCTTTCTTT,CASSQPRRRAANTEAFF
TRBJ2-3,few,NA,TRBV28,TGTGCCAGCAGTTTGGGTTCTGGGGCGACGCAGTATTTT,CASSLGSGATQYF
TRBJ2-5,many,NA,TRBV24-1,TGTGCCACCAGTGATTTAGGGAGTGGACGGACAGAAGAGACCCAGTACTTC,CATSDLGSGRTEETQYF
TRBJ1-5,many,TRBD1,TRBV12-3/TRBV12-4,TGTGCCAGCAGTCCACAGGGGAATAGCAATCAGCCCCAGCATTTT,CASSPQGNSNQPQHF
TRBJ2-7,many,NA,TRBV12-3/TRBV12-4,TGTGCCAGCATCCCGAGAGCATCTCCAGGGCCTTGCTACGAGCAGTACTTC,CASIPRASPGPCYEQYF
TRBJ1-1,many,NA,TRBV28,TGTGCCAGCAGGCCCTACGGGGAGGGTGGGACTGAAGCTTTCTTT,CASRPYGEGGTEAFF
TRBJ2-3,NA,TRBD2,TRBV5-4,TGTGCCAGCAGCTCTAGCGGATTAGCTAGCACAGATACGCAGTATTTT,CASSSSGLASTDTQYF
TRBJ1-1,few,NA,TRBV19,TGTGCCAGTAAGGGTTGGATCATGAACACTGAAGCTTTCTTT,CASKGWIMNTEAFF
TRBJ1-1,many,NA,TRBV7-8,TGTGCCAGCAGCTTAGAGATCTATACAGCTTTCTTT,CASSLEIYTAFF
TRBJ2-5,many,TRBD1,TRBV5-1,TGCGCCAGCAGCAGGGGGCGCGGAGAGACCCAGTACTTC,CASSRGRGETQYF
TRBJ2-1,many,TRBD2,TRBV11-2,TGTGCCAGCAGCTCCGTAGCGGGGGGGCAGGGTGAGCAGTTCTTC,CASSSVAGGQGEQFF
TRBJ2-5,NA,TRBD1,TRBV29-1,TGCAGCGCTGAGGGACAGGAGGAGACCCAGTACTTC,CSAEGQEETQYF